This T cell receptor (beta chain) was identified in a study of Graves' ophthalmopathy and Graves' hyperthyroidism. J lost 4 bases, V lost 2 bases, and 7 bases had no gene match. Germline-derived CDR1 and CDR2 are LNHNV and YYDKDF (reference sequence). The CDR3 is made up of 15 amino acids. This clonotype occurred many times. As the template, RNA transcripts were used to amplify TCR beta CDR3 regions. The first round was an RT-PCR with HTBI primers, and the second round was a multiplex PCR. TCRdb fed the multiplex PCR reads into MiXCR, producing one record per CDR3 protein. The sample has just over 600,000 distinct CDR3 sequences, 20% to 25% seen once.

The sequence was collected from a woman between 18 and 29 years old with stable Graves' hyperthyroidism. Some clones in this sample may be carry-over from other donors' samples. The genes are TRBV15 and TRBJ1-2; 7 bases are a match to TRBD1. The sequenced sample consisted of peripheral blood. CDR3 sequence reads: CATSRSSWDSYGYTF. The DNA of the CDR3 is TGTGCCACCAGCAGATCTTCCTGGGACAGCTATGGCTACACCTTC.